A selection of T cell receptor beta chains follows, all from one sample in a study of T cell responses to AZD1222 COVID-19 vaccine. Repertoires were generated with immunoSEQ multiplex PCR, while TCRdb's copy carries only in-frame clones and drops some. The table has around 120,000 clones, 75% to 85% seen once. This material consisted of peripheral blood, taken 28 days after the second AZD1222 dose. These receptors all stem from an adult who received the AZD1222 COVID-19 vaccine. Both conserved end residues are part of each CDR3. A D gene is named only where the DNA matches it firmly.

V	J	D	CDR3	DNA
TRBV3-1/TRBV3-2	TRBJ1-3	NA	CASSLQGSRNTIYF	TGTGCCAGCAGCCTCCAGGGATCTCGAAACACCATATATTTT
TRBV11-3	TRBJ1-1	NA	CASSSPRRRDTEAFF	TGTGCCAGCAGCTCCCCTCGACGGAGGGACACTGAAGCTTTCTTT
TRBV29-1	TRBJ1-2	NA	CSVEPHPNYGYTF	TGCAGCGTAGAGCCACACCCAAACTATGGCTACACCTTC
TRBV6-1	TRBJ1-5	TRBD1	CASSEGQGDQPQHF	TGTGCCAGCAGTGAGGGACAGGGAGATCAGCCCCAGCATTTT
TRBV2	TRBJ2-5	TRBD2	CASSGLAEAQETQYF	TGTGCCAGCAGTGGACTAGCGGAAGCTCAAGAGACCCAGTACTTC
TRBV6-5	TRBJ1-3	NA	CASWGRGNTIYF	TGTGCCAGCTGGGGCAGGGGAAACACCATATATTTT
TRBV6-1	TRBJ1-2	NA	CASSEGGHNYGYTF	TGTGCCAGCAGTGAAGGGGGACACAACTATGGCTACACCTTC
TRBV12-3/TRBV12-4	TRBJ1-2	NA	CASSQGPWGYTF	TGTGCCAGCAGCCAGGGACCGTGGGGCTACACCTTC
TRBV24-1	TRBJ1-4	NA	CATSDLPKKATNEKLFF	TGTGCCACCAGTGATTTGCCGAAGAAGGCAACTAATGAAAAACTGTTTTTT
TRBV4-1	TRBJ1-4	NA	CASSQGQEATNEKLFF	TGCGCCAGCAGCCAAGGGCAGGAAGCAACTAATGAAAAACTGTTTTTT
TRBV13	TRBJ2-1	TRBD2	CASSSPAGGHGEQFF	TGTGCCAGCAGCTCTCCCGCGGGGGGGCACGGTGAGCAGTTCTTC
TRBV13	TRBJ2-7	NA	CASSFPNDSPYEQYF	TGTGCCAGCAGCTTTCCAAATGACAGTCCCTACGAGCAGTACTTC
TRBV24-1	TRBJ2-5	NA	CATRDGTQYF	TGTGCCACCAGGGATGGGACCCAGTACTTC
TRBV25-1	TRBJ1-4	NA	CASSDPGPVLFF	TGTGCCAGCAGTGACCCGGGGCCCGTACTGTTTTTT
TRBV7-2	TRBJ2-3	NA	CASSLTSYGTQYF	TGTGCCAGCAGCTTAACTAGTTACGGTACGCAGTATTTT
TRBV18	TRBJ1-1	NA	CASSAIANTEAFF	TGTGCCAGCTCAGCTATCGCTAACACTGAAGCTTTCTTT
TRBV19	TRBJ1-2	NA	CASSHSRGLLNYGYTF	TGTGCCAGTAGCCATTCCAGGGGTCTACTCAACTATGGCTACACCTTC
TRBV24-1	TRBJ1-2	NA	CATSDPTPDGIRGYTF	TGTGCCACCAGTGACCCAACACCGGACGGTATTCGGGGCTACACCTTC
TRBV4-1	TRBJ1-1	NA	CASSRTDRTLNTEAFF	TGCGCCAGCAGCCGGACCGACCGGACTTTGAACACTGAAGCTTTCTTT
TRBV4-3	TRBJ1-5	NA	CASSQEAGDLGGYGNQPQHF	TGCGCCAGCAGCCAAGAGGCAGGGGATTTAGGCGGGTACGGCAATCAGCCCCAGCATTTT
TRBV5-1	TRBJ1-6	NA	CASSPDGYSSYNSPLHF	TGCGCCAGCAGCCCAGACGGGTACAGCTCCTATAATTCACCCCTCCACTTT
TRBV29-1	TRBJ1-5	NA	CSVVVGGQGTQHF	TGCAGCGTTGTTGTAGGGGGGCAGGGGACCCAGCATTTT